This T cell receptor (beta chain) was found in a study of blood T cell repertoires in COVID-19. V lost 0 bases to trimming and J lost 2 bases; unmatched junction nucleotides: 3. CDR3 size: 15 residues. Germline CDR1 is MNHNY and CDR2 is SVGAGI (reference sequence). Produced via immunoSEQ multiplex PCR; TCRdb's table is partial and in-frame only. The sample carries roughly 90,000 clones, approximately 80% recorded once. This sequence was found in a woman in her sixties or seventies with acute or convalescent COVID-19. Material for sequencing was peripheral blood. The chain uses TRBV6-6 and TRBJ2-5, with 7 bases identical to TRBD2. The CDR3 nucleotides are TGTGCCAGCAGTTACTCGAAAGCGGGGCAAGAGACCCAGTACTTC. It codes for CASSYSKAGQETQYF.